Below are 14 T cell receptor beta chains sequenced from a single sample in a study of radiotherapy plus CTLA-4 blockade in lung cancer. Libraries were prepared by immunoSEQ multiplex PCR; TCRdb keeps only in-frame clonotypes and omits some of them. The table records 43,000 or so clones, roughly 73% of them present only once. This specimen was peripheral blood, taken from a patient treated with radiotherapy plus ipilimumab. The receptors shown here come from a human donor with non-small cell lung cancer who had a complete response to radiotherapy plus ipilimumab.

The genes are TRBV6-4 and TRBJ2-7; possibly TRBD2 for D (6 bases). V lost 4 bases to trimming and J lost 6 bases, with 13 bases between them. The germline V gene has CDR1 MRHNA and CDR2 SNTAGT. This CDR3 has 13 residues. The CDR3 bases are TGTGCCAGCAGTGCGATTCAGGGAGGCGAGCAGTACTTC. This sequence encodes CASSAIQGGEQYF.

CDR3 sequence: CASSAEALPLETQYF. CDR3 nucleotide sequence: TGTGCCAGCAGCGCCGAGGCGTTACCGTTGGAGACCCAGTACTTC. V usage is TRBV9 and J usage is TRBJ2-5; no clear D. There are 15 residues in the CDR3. V lost 3 bases and J lost 5, with 17 bases in between. From germline, CDR1 is SGDLS and CDR2 YYNGEE.

The V call is TRBV25-1, the J call TRBJ2-3; TRBD2 matches at 12 bases. This CDR3 region has 15 residues. Germline assignment: CDR1 MGHDK and CDR2 SYGVNS. With V trimmed by 11 bases and J by 6 bases, 12 bases remained unmatched. This CDR3 reads CAPSATSGRSDTQYF. CDR3 in DNA: TGTGCCCCCTCCGCCACTAGCGGGAGGAGCGATACGCAGTATTTT.

This clone was counted between two and nine times. The chain uses TRBV7-9 and TRBJ1-5, with 7 bases identical to TRBD1. Germline V lookup: CDR1 SEHNR, CDR2 FQNEAQ (reference sequence). This CDR3 spans 14 amino acids. V was pared by 5 bases and J by 2 bases, with 3 bases of the junction left unmatched. The CDR3 nucleotides read TGTGCCAGCAGCGCCGACAGGGGCAATCAGCCCCAGCATTTT. This gives the protein CASSADRGNQPQHF.

The CDR3 spells CASTRGGLTGELFF. The CDR3 region has the DNA TGTGCCAGTACGCGGGGGGGCCTCACCGGGGAGCTGTTTTTT. This chain links TRBV5-6 with TRBJ2-2; 9 bases are a match to TRBD2. The CDR3 totals 14 residues. Germline V lookup: CDR1 SGHDT, CDR2 YYEEEE. The V segment lost 8 bases and the J segment 4 bases; nucleotides outside the gene matches: 6.

The chain links TRBV28 to TRBJ2-5; 14 bases are a match to TRBD2. The V gene's germline CDR1 is MDHEN and CDR2 SYDVKM. CDR3 size: 14 residues. V was clipped by 5 bases and J by 7 bases; unmatched bases: 3. CDR3 in amino acids: CASSGTSGGGTQYF. The CDR3, as DNA: TGTGCCAGCAGTGGGACTAGCGGGGGTGGGACCCAGTACTTC.

The genes are TRBV18 and TRBJ2-7, with D maybe TRBD1 (6 bases). This CDR3 is built from 15 residues. Germline V CDR1 and CDR2: KGHSH, LQKENI. V lost 5 bases and J lost 2, with 16 bases in between. CDR3 bases: TGTGCCAGCTCAGCCTGGACAGTGAATACCTACGAGCAGTACTTC. Translating gives CASSAWTVNTYEQYF.

This clone was counted only a few times. This sequence joins TRBV6-6 and TRBJ2-2, with 7 bases fitting TRBD1. V shed 3 bases and J 5 bases; nucleotides not matched to a gene: 9. Per germline, CDR1 MNHNY and CDR2 SVGAGI (reference sequence). The CDR3 extends over 16 amino acids. The CDR3 DNA reads as TGTGCCAGCAGTTATGAGTCCGGGACAGTGACCGGGGAGCTGTTTTTT. It codes for CASSYESGTVTGELFF.

This clone was seen only once. The rearrangement joins TRBV6-1 to TRBJ1-1; D may be TRBD1 (5 bases). The CDR3 extends over 13 amino acids. Trimming shortened V by 4 bases and J by 6 bases, and 12 bases separated the two germline ends. Germline V gene data show CDR1 as MNHNS and CDR2 as SASEGT. The CDR3 here is CASSVGGRAEAFF. For the CDR3, the DNA is TGTGCCAGCAGTGTCGGGGGACGCGCTGAAGCTTTCTTT.

This chain uses TRBV5-1 with TRBJ1-2; 10 bases align to TRBD1. The germline V gene encodes CDR1 SGHRS and CDR2 YFSETQ. This CDR3 contains 14 residues. The junction had 4 bases not matched to a gene; V was cut back by 0 bases and J by 8 bases. The CDR3 region is CASSLAGQGKGYTF. The CDR3 nucleotides read TGCGCCAGCAGCTTGGCGGGACAGGGGAAGGGCTACACCTTC.

This clone was recorded once. The chain uses TRBV7-9 and TRBJ2-3; a possible D gene is TRBD2 (7 bases). CDR1 and CDR2 from the germline V gene are SEHNR and FQNEAQ (reference sequence). This CDR3 region has 13 residues. Trimming cost V 5 bases and J 9 bases, with 15 bases left between them. CDR3 in DNA: TGTGCCAGCAGCGGAGGGGGGGGGTACACGCAGTATTTT. It encodes CASSGGGGYTQYF.

The chain is built from TRBV5-6 and TRBJ2-7, with TRBD2 as a possible D gene (5 bases). Trimming stripped 2 bases from V and 2 bases from J, with 8 bases between. The CDR3 consists of 13 residues. Germline CDR1 and CDR2: SGHDT and YYEEEE. The CDR3 reads CASSLGLTYEQYF. The CDR3 nucleotides read TGTGCCAGCAGCTTAGGACTGACCTACGAGCAGTACTTC.

The chain couples TRBV4-3 to TRBJ1-3; D is unclear. From germline, CDR1 is LGHNA and CDR2 YSLEER. This CDR3 is 14 amino acids long. Trimming shortened V by 0 bases and J by 4 bases, and 7 bases separated the two germline ends. The CDR3 DNA is TGCGCCAGCAGCCAAGAGGGCCCGGGAAACACCATATATTTT. Translating gives CASSQEGPGNTIYF.

The chain has TRBV9 and TRBJ2-7; 12 bases are shared with TRBD2. The CDR3 sequence is 15 residues long. Trimming removed 0 bases from V and 7 bases from J; junction bases left unmatched: 5. Per the germline V gene, CDR1 is SGDLS and CDR2 is YYNGEE. The CDR3 region has the DNA TGTGCCAGCAGCGTAGGGGCTAGCGGGAGGGGTGAGCAGTACTTC. Protein product: CASSVGASGRGEQYF.